This is a list of T cell receptor beta chains from one sample in a study of identical twins. TCRdb recomputed calls from the 5' RACE reads with MiXCR, one row per CDR3 protein. The table includes about 1.7 million distinct CDR3 sequences, 32% detected once. Sequenced: cord blood. All receptors derive from a newborn girl in good health. Each CDR3 is given with its conserved first and last residue. A D gene is named only where the DNA matches it firmly. Clone sizes are given selectively: once, few, many, or a class where the clone is expanded.

NA TRBD1 TRBJ1-1 TRBV20-1 14 CSAREQGRNTEAFF TGCAGTGCTAGAGAACAGGGGCGGAACACTGAAGCTTTCTTT
NA TRBD1 TRBJ2-4 TRBV28 14 CASSPPNRGNIQYF TGTGCCAGCAGTCCCCCAAACAGGGGAAACATTCAGTACTTC
once NA TRBJ2-2 TRBV20-1 11 CSASFARELFF TGCAGTGCTAGTTTTGCCCGGGAGCTGTTTTTT
few NA TRBJ2-3 TRBV6-2/TRBV6-3 17 CASSIGGIVAGTDTQYF TGTGCCAGCAGTATAGGGGGAATAGTGGCTGGCACAGATACGCAGTATTTT
many NA TRBJ1-2 TRBV4-2 18 CASSQVLVIGQTNYGYTF TGTGCCAGCAGCCAAGTACTGGTAATCGGACAGACAAACTATGGCTACACCTTC
few NA TRBJ2-7 TRBV20-1 14 CSARDLATPYEQYF TGCAGTGCTAGAGATCTGGCAACCCCCTACGAGCAGTACTTC
few NA TRBJ2-5 TRBV12-3/TRBV12-4 13 CASGEYPEETQYF TGTGCCAGCGGGGAGTACCCCGAAGAGACCCAGTACTTC
few NA TRBJ2-3 TRBV6-4 13 CASSTDWGDTQYF TGTGCCAGCAGTACCGACTGGGGAGATACGCAGTATTTT
many NA TRBJ2-5 TRBV28 12 CASMRRQETQYF TGTGCCAGCATGAGGCGCCAGGAGACCCAGTACTTC
once NA TRBJ1-1 TRBV20-1 15 CSAQEKAGPNTEAFF TGCAGTGCTCAGGAAAAGGCCGGACCGAACACTGAAGCTTTCTTT